Presented here are 20 T cell receptor beta chains from one specimen sequenced in a study of blood T cell repertoires in COVID-19. The protocol was immunoSEQ multiplex PCR, while the TCRdb copy is restricted to in-frame clones and leaves out a portion. Here the sample spans a few hundred thousand clones, approximately 87% being singletons. Sequencing input: peripheral blood. All receptors come from a man aged 55 to 70 with acute or convalescent COVID-19.

The chain has TRBV4-3 and TRBJ2-3, with TRBD2 identical over 8 bases. This CDR3 region has 16 residues. With 3 bases clipped from V and 3 bases from J, the junction kept 8 bases outside the gene matches. CDR1 and CDR2 from the germline V gene are LGHNA and YSLEER. The CDR3: CASSHNRLAGTDTQYF. CDR3 DNA sequence: TGCGCCAGCAGCCATAACCGGTTAGCGGGAACAGATACGCAGTATTTT.

The chain carries TRBV6-2 or TRBV6-3 and TRBJ2-2; D might be TRBD2 (6 bases). Germline-derived CDR1 and CDR2 are MNHEY and SVGEGT. Trimming removed 5 bases from V and 0 bases from J, with 10 bases in between. The CDR3 runs 15 residues. CDR3 in amino acids: CASSLPSANTGELFF. CDR3 coding DNA: TGTGCCAGCAGTCTTCCTAGCGCGAACACCGGGGAGCTGTTTTTT.

CDR3 in DNA: TGTGCCAGCAGTCCCCCGACAGGGGGTGGGACCGGGGAGCTGTTTTTT. The encoded protein is CASSPPTGGGTGELFF. The chain carries TRBV28 and TRBJ2-2, with 9 bases that match TRBD1. This CDR3 has 16 residues. The ends lost 5 bases at V and 5 bases at J; junction bases unmatched: 9. Looked up from germline, CDR1 is MDHEN and CDR2 is SYDVKM.

The CDR3 loop is CAWTLDRGGYEQYF. The CDR3 coding sequence is TGTGCCTGGACCTTGGACAGGGGCGGATACGAGCAGTACTTC. The chain recombines TRBV30 with TRBJ2-7; 9 bases match TRBD1. The CDR3 consists of 14 residues. CDR1 and CDR2 (germline): GTSNPN, SVGIG (reference sequence). The junction had 8 bases not matched to a gene; V was cut back by 4 bases and J by 4 bases.

V gene TRBV5-4 combines with J gene TRBJ2-5; TRBD2 is a possible D gene (6 bases). Germline V gene sequence: CDR1 SGHNT, CDR2 YYREEE (reference sequence). CDR3 length equals 14 residues. Trimming took 4 bases from V and 4 from J, leaving 14 bases between them. The CDR3 region has the DNA TGTGCCAGCAGCCCGAATGTGGGGGGAGAGACCCAGTACTTC. Its protein product is CASSPNVGGETQYF. Looking up the rest from reference TRBV5-4 and TRBJ2-5 gives the full variable domain: ETGVTQSPTHLIKTRGQQVTLRCSSQSGHNTVSWYQQALGQGPQFIFQYYREEENGRGNFPPRFSGLQFPNYSSELNVNALELDDSALYLCASSPNVGGETQYFGPGTRLLVL.

The chain employs TRBV4-2 and TRBJ2-5, with 8 bases aligning to TRBD2. J was trimmed by 1 base and V by 1 base; bases with no gene match: 14. The CDR3 has 19 amino acids. The germline gives CDR1 LGHNA, CDR2 YNFKEQ. In nucleotides, the CDR3 is TGTGCCAGCAGCCAAGGCGGTGTCGGGGTAGCGGGGCCCCAAGAGACCCAGTACTTC. Its translation is CASSQGGVGVAGPQETQYF.

The chain joins TRBV10-2 to TRBJ2-7, with D unresolved. Trimming took 4 bases from V and 1 from J, leaving 14 bases between them. Germline assignment: CDR1 WSHSY and CDR2 SAAADI. The CDR3 extends over 15 amino acids. CDR3 in amino acids: CASSVRPPRSYEQYF. For the CDR3, the DNA is TGCGCCAGCAGTGTCCGACCCCCTAGATCCTACGAGCAGTACTTC.

The chain couples TRBV7-3 to TRBJ2-2, with a possible D match to TRBD2 (5 bases). The CDR3 has 14 amino acids. Trimming took off 5 bases at V and 7 bases at J, with 14 bases between the two ends. Germline V gene data show CDR1 as SGHTA and CDR2 as FQGTGA. The CDR3, as DNA: TGTGCCAGCAGCCAAACTAGTGGCCACGGGGAGCTGTTTTTT. Amino acids: CASSQTSGHGELFF.

This clone appeared many times. This chain joins TRBV4-2 and TRBJ2-7; 16 bases are a match to TRBD2. The trim removed 4 bases at V and 2 bases at J, leaving 23 bases unmatched. CDR3 length equals 23 residues. The germline CDR1 and CDR2 sequences are LGHNA and YNFKEQ. The DNA of the CDR3 is TGTGCCAGCAGCCGCACTATCTTGGGACTAGCGGGAGGGCCCTCAGTACGGACCTACGAGCAGTACTTC. Amino acids: CASSRTILGLAGGPSVRTYEQYF.

This clone showed up just once. The J gene is TRBJ2-7, the V gene TRBV29-1; TRBD2 aligns across 16 bases. The V gene end was trimmed by 6 bases and the J gene end by 12 bases; junction bases not matched to a gene: 8. The CDR3 extends over 13 amino acids. Germline CDR1 reads SQVTM; CDR2 reads ANQGSEA. This CDR3 is CSVGLAGGPSRYF. For the CDR3, the DNA is TGCAGCGTGGGACTAGCGGGAGGGCCGAGTCGGTACTTC.

The chain recombines TRBV5-1 with TRBJ1-2; D might be TRBD1 (6 bases). Germline assignment: CDR1 SGHRS and CDR2 YFSETQ. V was trimmed by 3 bases and J by 4 bases, leaving 13 bases between them. This CDR3 comprises 14 residues. CDR3 amino acids: CASSSAQGGYGYTF. In DNA, the CDR3 is TGCGCCAGCAGCTCCGCACAGGGCGGCTATGGCTACACCTTC.

J is TRBJ2-1 and V is TRBV4-3; TRBD1 agrees at 7 bases. Germline V gives CDR1 LGHNA, CDR2 YSLEER. The CDR3 is 15 amino acids. V lost 1 base, J lost 3 bases, and 3 bases stayed unmatched. Here the CDR3 DNA reads TGCGCCAGCAGCCAAGGGGGACAGCTCTACAATGAGCAGTTCTTC. It codes for CASSQGGQLYNEQFF.

The rearrangement uses TRBV6-2 or TRBV6-3 and TRBJ2-5; D uncertain. The germline V and J ends were trimmed by 6 bases and 0 bases, with 17 bases remaining between them. The germline V gene encodes CDR1 MNHEY and CDR2 SVGEGT. This CDR3 contains 16 residues. The CDR3 region is CASSPGPAPYQETQYF. In DNA, the CDR3 is TGTGCCAGCAGCCCCGGTCCCGCGCCGTACCAAGAGACCCAGTACTTC.

This chain connects TRBV19 to TRBJ1-2, with 10 bases fitting TRBD1. Germline CDR1 is LNHDA and CDR2 is SQIVND (reference sequence). The J segment lost 3 bases and the V segment lost 8 bases, leaving 18 bases of the junction unmatched. The CDR3 contains 18 residues. Here the CDR3 DNA reads TGTGCCAGTCATCCAAGGACAGGGGGTGATTGGGTCGACTATGGCTACACCTTC. Its protein is CASHPRTGGDWVDYGYTF.

The gene calls are TRBV19 and TRBJ2-1, with 9 bases that match TRBD1. Germline assignment: CDR1 LNHDA and CDR2 SQIVND (reference sequence). The CDR3 is made up of 16 amino acids. V shed 6 bases and J 7 bases; nucleotides not matched to a gene: 13. CDR3 sequence (DNA): TGTGCCAGTAGCCCAGGCCGGGACAGGGTCTGGAATGAGCAGTTCTTC. Its translation: CASSPGRDRVWNEQFF.

The J gene is TRBJ1-2, the V gene TRBV7-9; D is perhaps TRBD1 (5 bases). CDR3 length equals 13 residues. CDR1 and CDR2 from the germline V gene are SEHNR and FQNEAQ (reference sequence). V lost 2 bases, J lost 4 bases, and 8 bases lay in between. The CDR3 protein is CASSLMGLYGYTF. In DNA, the CDR3 is TGTGCCAGCAGCTTAATGGGGCTCTATGGCTACACCTTC.

A word on this clone: Its ends do not fully match the called genes, so a read error is possible. This chain joins TRBV2 and TRBJ2-7; 8 bases agree with TRBD2. The length of the CDR3 is 14 residues. Germline CDR1 reads SNHLY; CDR2 reads FYNNEI. CDR3: CASTETRGGHEQYF. The CDR3 nucleotides are TGTGCCAGCACTGAAACCCGGGGGGGCCACGAGCAGTACTTC.

This clone was observed a few times. The chain joins TRBV7-9 to TRBJ2-7; TRBD1 matches 10 bases. The length of the CDR3 is 14 residues. V shed 4 bases and J 2 bases; nucleotides not matched to a gene: 2. The germline V gene has CDR1 SEHNR and CDR2 FQNEAQ (reference sequence). The CDR3 is CASSYGTGAYEQYF. In nucleotides, the CDR3 is TGTGCCAGCAGCTATGGGACAGGGGCCTACGAGCAGTACTTC.

The table lists this clone with a few counts. This rearrangement joins TRBV6-1 to TRBJ2-4, with 8 bases matching TRBD2. The CDR3 totals 16 residues. Trimming took 0 bases from V and 7 from J; bases not matched to a gene: 8. Germline V gene lookup returns CDR1 MNHNS and CDR2 SASEGT. For the CDR3, the DNA is TGTGCCAGCAGTGAAGCGGCGGGAGGCCCGGGGAACATTCAGTACTTC. Translating gives CASSEAAGGPGNIQYF.

The chain combines TRBV9 with TRBJ2-7, with TRBD1 as a possible D gene (6 bases). The CDR3 length is 15 residues. From germline, CDR1 is SGDLS and CDR2 YYNGEE. V shed 0 bases and J shed 4 bases, with 14 bases lying between them. The CDR3 DNA reads TGTGCCAGCAGCGTAGGCCGACAGGAATATTACGAGCAGTACTTC. Its translation is CASSVGRQEYYEQYF.